The 15 T cell receptor beta chains given below trace back to one sample, sequenced in a study of T cells after yellow fever vaccination. TCRdb analysed the 5' RACE reads with MiXCR anew, one entry per CDR3 protein. The top ten hold about 16% of the sample, which has under 600,000 distinct CDR3 sequences, 20% to 25% seen once. The sequencing used PBMCs, collected around 3 weeks after the first yellow fever vaccination. These TCRs come from a man younger than 35 who received the YFV17D yellow fever vaccine.

The CDR3 sequence: CASSLNGEKLFF. Here the CDR3 DNA reads TGTGCCAGCAGCTTGAATGGTGAAAAACTGTTTTTT. This sequence joins TRBV7-9 and TRBJ1-4; D unclear. CDR3 size: 12 residues. Trimming removed 3 bases from V and 7 bases from J, with 6 bases in between. Germline CDR1 is SEHNR and CDR2 is FQNEAQ (reference sequence).

The CDR3 loop reads CASSPQGVLATQYF. Here the CDR3 DNA reads TGCGCCAGCAGCCCGCAGGGGGTACTAGCTACGCAGTATTTT. The gene calls are TRBV4-1 and TRBJ2-3; a weak D match, TRBD1 (7 bases). Germline V gene data show CDR1 as MGHRA and CDR2 as YSYEKL. This CDR3 is 14 amino acids long. Trimming took 4 bases from V and 8 from J, leaving 16 bases between them.

In its sample, this clonotype was seen many times. The chain joins TRBV5-1 to TRBJ2-5; D is unclear. This CDR3 contains 14 residues. Germline loops: CDR1 SGHRS, CDR2 YFSETQ. Trimming removed 2 bases from V and 1 base from J, with 9 bases in between. For the CDR3, the DNA is TGCGCCAGCAGCTTAAACACCGGCCAAGAGACCCAGTACTTC. This codes for CASSLNTGQETQYF. Filled out from reference TRBV5-1 and TRBJ2-5, the complete variable domain reads KAGVTQTPRYLIKTRGQQVTLSCSPISGHRSVSWYQQTPGQGLQFLFEYFSETQRNKGNFPGRFSGRQFSNSRSEMNVSTLELGDSALYLCASSLNTGQETQYFGPGTRLLVL.

This clonotype came up many times. At one end the junction does not follow the germline gene, possibly because of a read error. This sequence joins TRBV9 and TRBJ2-5, with no clear D. CDR1 SGDLS and CDR2 YYNGEE come from the germline V gene. The CDR3 loop spans 12 amino acids. This CDR3 reads CASSVSQETQYF. The CDR3 DNA sequence: TGCGCCAGCAGTGTTTCCCAAGAGACCCAGTACTTC. The full variable domain, rest sourced from reference TRBV9 and TRBJ2-5, is DSGVTQTPKHLITATGQRVTLRCSPRSGDLSVYWYQQSLDQGLQFLIQYYNGEERAKGNILERFSAQQFPDLHSELNLSSLELGDSALYFCASSVSQETQYFGPGTRLLVL.

In its sample, this clonotype was seen many times. The chain recombines TRBV5-5 with TRBJ1-2, with D tentatively TRBD1 (6 bases). The V gene lost 0 bases and the J gene lost 6 bases, with 12 bases spanning the gap. This CDR3 has 14 amino acids. In germline, CDR1 is SGHKS, CDR2 YYEKEE (reference sequence). The CDR3 DNA reads as TGTGCCAGCAGCTTGGAGTGGGGGGGCGATGGCTACACCTTC. It translates to CASSLEWGGDGYTF.

The sample holds a few counts of this clonotype. CDR3 in amino acids: CSARRADASGNTIYF. CDR3 nucleotide sequence: TGCAGTGCTAGGAGGGCTGACGCCTCTGGAAACACCATATATTTT. The rearrangement uses TRBV20-1 and TRBJ1-3; D is unresolved. The CDR3 runs 15 residues. Trimming took 3 bases from V and 0 from J, leaving 12 bases between them. From germline, CDR1 is DFQATT and CDR2 SNEGSKA (reference sequence).

The chain recombines TRBV9 with TRBJ1-1, with a tentative D call TRBD1 (5 bases). The germline V and J ends were trimmed by 0 bases and 3 bases, with 15 bases remaining between them. This CDR3 comprises 16 residues. In germline, CDR1 is SGDLS, CDR2 YYNGEE. The CDR3: CASSVVGAADDTEAFF. The CDR3 nucleotides are TGTGCCAGCAGCGTAGTTGGGGCCGCGGACGACACTGAAGCTTTCTTT.

This clonotype has just a few counts. The J gene is TRBJ1-2, the V gene TRBV5-1, with 10 bases matching TRBD1. Losses at the gene ends were 4 bases for V and 3 bases for J; bases not matched to a gene: 6. The CDR3 consists of 15 residues. Germline V gives CDR1 SGHRS, CDR2 YFSETQ. The CDR3 DNA reads as TGCGCCAGCAGCCCGGACAGGGGGGTCGACTATGGCTACACCTTC. It translates to CASSPDRGVDYGYTF.

The genes are TRBV30 and TRBJ1-6, with D possibly matching TRBD1 (5 bases). Germline lookup yields CDR1 GTSNPN and CDR2 SVGIG (reference sequence). CDR3 length: 15 amino acids. V was pared by 3 bases and J by 9 bases, with 18 bases between. As DNA, the CDR3 is TGTGCCTGGAGAGTGGTGGGTCAGGGTGTTTCACCCCTCCACTTT. Translating it yields CAWRVVGQGVSPLHF. Looking up the rest from reference TRBV30 and TRBJ1-6 gives the full variable domain: SQTIHQWPATLVQPVGSPLSLECTVEGTSNPNLYWYRQAAGRGLQLLFYSVGIGQISSEVPQNLSASRPQDRQFILSSKKLLLSDSGFYLCAWRVVGQGVSPLHFGNGTRLTVT.

The chain couples TRBV7-2 to TRBJ2-2, with D perhaps matching TRBD2 (6 bases). The CDR3 contains 15 residues. The V gene's germline CDR1 is SGHTA and CDR2 FQGNSA. Deletions cut 1 base from V and 6 bases from J, with 12 bases between. Here the CDR3 DNA reads TGTGCCAGCAGCTTAGTCATAGCGGACCCCGGGGAGCTGTTTTTT. It translates to CASSLVIADPGELFF.

This clonotype was observed a handful of times. V usage is TRBV6-5 and J usage is TRBJ1-6, with D possibly TRBD1 on 5 matching bases. Trimming shortened V by 0 bases and J by 5 bases, and 17 bases separated the two germline ends. Germline lookup yields CDR1 MNHEY and CDR2 SVGAGI. The length of the CDR3 is 18 residues. DNA for the CDR3: TGTGCCAGCAGTTACTCGAAAAGGGGACCCCTCCATAATTCACCCCTCCACTTT. Amino acids: CASSYSKRGPLHNSPLHF.

This clonotype is a singleton in its sample. As DNA, the CDR3 is TGCAGTGCCGTAATCGTGGCTTGGAGGAGCACAGATACGCAGTATTTT. Protein sequence: CSAVIVAWRSTDTQYF. The chain has TRBV20-1 and TRBJ2-3; D possibly corresponds to TRBD2 (5 bases). This CDR3 contains 16 residues. CDR1 DFQATT and CDR2 SNEGSKA come from the germline V gene (reference sequence). The ends were cut back, 6 bases at V and 0 bases at J, with 19 bases in the middle.

The J gene is TRBJ2-7, the V gene TRBV4-1; D is possibly TRBD2 (5 bases). Trimming removed 0 bases at V and 5 bases at J, with 8 bases between. The CDR3 runs to 13 residues. The V gene's germline CDR1 is MGHRA and CDR2 YSYEKL. The chain's CDR3 is CASSQDLGDEQYF. In DNA form, the CDR3 reads TGCGCCAGCAGCCAAGACTTGGGAGACGAGCAGTACTTC.

The rearrangement joins TRBV4-2 to TRBJ1-2; tentative D call: TRBD1 (6 bases). This CDR3 has 15 amino acids. V dropped 0 bases and J dropped 4 bases, with 12 bases sitting between them. From germline, CDR1 is LGHNA and CDR2 YNFKEQ. The CDR3 loop is CASSQDRGFSYGYTF. CDR3 DNA sequence: TGTGCCAGCAGCCAAGATAGGGGGTTTAGCTATGGCTACACCTTC.

This clonotype occurred a few times. The chain recombines TRBV7-2 with TRBJ2-7; D gene unclear. Germline CDR1 is SGHTA and CDR2 is FQGNSA. V lost 2 bases, J lost 0 bases, and 8 bases lay in between. The CDR3 length is 14 residues. CDR3 in DNA: TGTGCCAGCAGCTTAAGAGGTGACTCCTACGAGCAGTACTTC. Translated: CASSLRGDSYEQYF.